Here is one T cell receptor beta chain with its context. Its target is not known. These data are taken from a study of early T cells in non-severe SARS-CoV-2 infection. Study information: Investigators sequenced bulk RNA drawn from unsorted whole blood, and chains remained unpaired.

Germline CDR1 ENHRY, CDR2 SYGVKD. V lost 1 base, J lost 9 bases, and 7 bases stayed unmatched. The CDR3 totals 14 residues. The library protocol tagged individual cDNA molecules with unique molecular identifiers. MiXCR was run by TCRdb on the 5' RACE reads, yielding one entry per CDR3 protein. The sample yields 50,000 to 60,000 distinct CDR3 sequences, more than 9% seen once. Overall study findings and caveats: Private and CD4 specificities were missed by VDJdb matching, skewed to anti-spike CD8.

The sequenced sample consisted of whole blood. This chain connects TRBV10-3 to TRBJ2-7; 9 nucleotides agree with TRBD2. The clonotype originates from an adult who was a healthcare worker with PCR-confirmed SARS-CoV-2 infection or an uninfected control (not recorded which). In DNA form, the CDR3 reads TGTGCCATCAGTGAGTATCGACTAGCGGAGGTGCAGTACTTC. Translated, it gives CAISEYRLAEVQYF.